Listed below are T cell receptor beta chains from one sample, sequenced in a study of blood T cell repertoires in COVID-19. Clones were sequenced by immunoSEQ multiplex PCR, and TCRdb holds only the in-frame ones, with some missing. The table includes more than 150,000 clones, around 87% detected once. The source material was peripheral blood. The receptor set was obtained from a man aged 40-50 years with active or convalescent COVID-19. CDR3s include the opening cysteine and the closing phenylalanine or tryptophan. Fields, in order: J gene, V gene, CDR3 protein.

TRBJ1-4	TRBV30	CAWSVLRAGEKLFF
TRBJ1-3	TRBV4-1	CASSQGQARNTIYF
TRBJ2-3	TRBV3-1/TRBV3-2	CASSQGPVGTQYF
TRBJ1-1	TRBV5-1	CASSLGRGGTEAFF
TRBJ1-1	TRBV6-5	CASSKQGAMNTEAFF
TRBJ2-3	TRBV9	CASSLFGTGDTQYF
TRBJ2-5	TRBV3-1/TRBV3-2	CASSQVADNRETQYF
TRBJ2-6	TRBV5-1	CASTPGQGAGANVLTF
TRBJ1-3	TRBV19	CASSPWTGGTGNTIYF
TRBJ1-5	TRBV30	CAWSVPPPGNQPQHF
TRBJ2-7	TRBV2	CASSLGQGKYEQYF
TRBJ1-2	TRBV5-4	CASSLRQGASHGYTF
TRBJ1-5	TRBV30	CAWSGGGQGNQPQHF
TRBJ1-4	TRBV10-3	CAISVESGGEKLFF
TRBJ1-2	TRBV10-3	CAISDPSSEGYYGYTF
TRBJ2-7	TRBV11-2	CASRAVAGRTYEQYF
TRBJ1-2	TRBV6-5	CASSTANYGYTF
TRBJ2-7	TRBV7-6	CASTPDPARAYEQYF
TRBJ1-4	TRBV6-6	CASSYRGGEKLFF
TRBJ2-5	TRBV18	CASSPTGTTQETQYF
TRBJ1-6	TRBV11-2	CASSLGLGQTNNNSPLHF
TRBJ2-5	TRBV30	CAWGTSGGPGETQYF
TRBJ1-2	TRBV6-4	CASSAGPTYGYTF
TRBJ1-1	TRBV6-4	CASSSERGTEAFF
TRBJ1-4	TRBV6-6	CASSFGQGGYEKLFF
TRBJ2-3	TRBV4-2	CASSQGTSGDDTQYF
TRBJ2-1	TRBV4-2	CASSQEASGAYNEQFF
TRBJ1-2	TRBV6-1	CASSEARRGKGGYTF
TRBJ1-1	TRBV5-1	CASEGEGNTEAFF
TRBJ1-5	TRBV30	CAWSVRGSSNQPQHF
TRBJ1-3	TRBV5-4	CASSLNVDSGNTIYF
TRBJ1-1	TRBV19	CASSPRTGNTEAFF
TRBJ2-1	TRBV4-2	CASSRPGGLAAYNEQFF
TRBJ1-2	TRBV5-1	CASSPGQGLVGGYTF
TRBJ1-1	TRBV7-9	CASSPTTGVNTEAFF
TRBJ2-2	TRBV6-1	CASSETGGYTGELFF
TRBJ1-2	TRBV7-9	CASSLEPGLYGYTF
TRBJ2-1	TRBV11-2	CASSLRVNEQFF
TRBJ1-1	TRBV18	CASSPPLVGRETEAFF
TRBJ1-6	TRBV5-1	CASSLEGLANSPLHF
TRBJ1-1	TRBV6-5	CASRRTAGDTEAFF
TRBJ1-1	TRBV7-9	CASSLDRWDSDTEAFF
TRBJ1-2	TRBV15	CATSRDYVQGPNYGYTF
TRBJ1-2	TRBV18	CASSPPGGYGYTF
TRBJ1-4	TRBV6-5	CASSQLGQGSEKLFF
TRBJ1-4	TRBV15	CATRPTGGSGNEKLFF
TRBJ2-7	TRBV5-1	CASSSRTGTYEQYF
TRBJ2-7	TRBV6-5	CASSYSRGSEYEQYF
TRBJ2-2	TRBV12-5	CASGLGWGLAGQNTGELFF
TRBJ1-5	TRBV6-5	CASRQGSQPQHF
TRBJ1-1	TRBV30	CAWRERNTEAFF